A single sample gave rise to the 7 T cell receptor beta chains below, sequenced in a study of blood T cell repertoires in COVID-19. The protocol was immunoSEQ multiplex PCR, while the TCRdb copy is restricted to in-frame clones and leaves out a portion. Of over 200,000 clones listed, 75% to 85% were seen once; the top ten hold over 1%. Sequencing was done on a sample of peripheral blood. All receptors derive from a woman between 25 and 40 years old with COVID-19, enrolled during active disease.

This CDR3 reads CASSPGQGNEKLFF. The CDR3 DNA is TGTGCCAGCAGCCCAGGACAGGGTAATGAAAAACTGTTTTTT. V gene TRBV5-5 combines with J gene TRBJ1-4, with TRBD1 matching over 8 bases. The CDR3 is made up of 14 amino acids. V shed 4 bases and J 4 bases; nucleotides not matched to a gene: 3. The V gene's germline CDR1 is SGHKS and CDR2 YYEKEE (reference sequence).

The V call is TRBV5-6, the J call TRBJ1-1; D is uncertain. V lost 0 bases and J 8 bases, leaving 11 bases between the germline ends. The germline gives CDR1 SGHDT, CDR2 YYEEEE. The CDR3 spans 13 residues. The CDR3 reads CASSLAVATEAFF. The DNA of the CDR3 is TGTGCCAGCAGCTTGGCGGTCGCTACCGAAGCTTTCTTT.

V usage is TRBV28 and J usage is TRBJ2-6; D unclear. The CDR3 contains 15 residues. Germline loops: CDR1 MDHEN, CDR2 SYDVKM. V lost 7 bases, J lost 3 bases, and 13 bases lay in between. CDR3 bases: TGTGCCAGCACAACCCACACGCTTGGGGCCAACGTCCTGACTTTC. This encodes CASTTHTLGANVLTF.

V usage is TRBV2 and J usage is TRBJ1-1; the D is unclear. Germline V gives CDR1 SNHLY, CDR2 FYNNEI. CDR3 size: 14 residues. V was cut by 6 bases and J by 3 bases, with 14 bases left in between. The CDR3 nucleotides are TGTGCCAGCAGGGAGACCGGGATTTACACTGAAGCTTTCTTT. This translates into CASRETGIYTEAFF.

This chain joins TRBV7-9 and TRBJ1-5, with D hard to call. V gave up 4 bases and J gave up 3 bases, with 13 bases separating them. Looked up from germline, CDR1 is SEHNR and CDR2 is FQNEAQ (reference sequence). This CDR3 spans 15 amino acids. In DNA form, the CDR3 reads TGTGCCAGCAGCTCCCTCACGGGTACCAATCAGCCCCAGCATTTT. Its translation: CASSSLTGTNQPQHF.

The chain links TRBV19 to TRBJ1-1; 11 nucleotides align to TRBD1. Trimming removed 3 bases from V and 3 bases from J; junction bases left unmatched: 6. Germline CDR1 LNHDA, CDR2 SQIVND (reference sequence). The CDR3 loop spans 16 amino acids. The CDR3 protein is CASSMDRGPWDTEAFF. For the CDR3, the DNA is TGTGCCAGTAGTATGGACAGGGGGCCCTGGGACACTGAAGCTTTCTTT. The whole variable domain, remainder taken from reference TRBV19 and TRBJ1-1, is DGGITQSPKYLFRKEGQNVTLSCEQNLNHDAMYWYRQDPGQGLRLIYYSQIVNDFQKGDIAEGYSVSREKKESFPLTVTSAQKNPTAFYLCASSMDRGPWDTEAFFGQGTRLTVV.

The V gene is TRBV4-2, the J gene TRBJ1-5; D not resolved. V was clipped by 1 base and J by 5 bases, with 9 bases between them. The CDR3 runs 14 residues. The V gene's germline CDR1 is LGHNA and CDR2 YNFKEQ. The chain's CDR3 is CASSQAEGDQPQHF. In DNA form, the CDR3 reads TGTGCCAGCAGCCAAGCTGAGGGTGATCAGCCCCAGCATTTT.